This T cell receptor (beta chain) was identified during a study of blood T cells in healthy people across ages. The use of a sample-barcoded 5' primer and a J-beta primer mix characterized a second PCR of about 7 to 12 cycles. TCRdb reanalysed the 5' RACE reads using MiXCR and keeps one entry per CDR3 protein. Here the sample spans 1.5 million to 2 million distinct CDR3 sequences, approximately 40% being singletons. The sample holds one count of this clonotype. Antigen unknown. Overall study results and limits: Across samples, TCR beta diversity tracked strongly with naive T cell percentage.

Per-sample yields of isolated PBMCs were at least 7 million. The CDR3 totals 18 residues. Deletions cut 0 bases from V and 5 bases from J, with 25 bases between. Germline lookup yields CDR1 DFQATT and CDR2 SNEGSKA (reference sequence). The source is a human donor in good health. J is TRBJ2-5 and V is TRBV20-1; tentatively, D is TRBD1 or TRBD2 (5 bases each). Source material: blood. CDR3 in DNA: TGCAGTGCTAGAGATATCTCGATCGGGGACGCCAAAGGGGAGACCCAGTACTTC. This sequence encodes CSARDISIGDAKGETQYF.